The 12 T cell receptor beta chains below were found in one sample sequenced in a study of cytomegalovirus exposure and HLA in healthy donors. Vbeta (60) and Jbeta (13) primers were used in the PCR. TCRdb's copy holds only in-frame clones and misses some; the assay was immunoSEQ multiplex PCR. The repertoire holds some 150,000 clones, with 70% to 80% as singletons. The material sequenced was PBMCs. The source is a woman aged 45-59 years in good health and CMV-seronegative.

The V gene is TRBV27, the J gene TRBJ2-2; no clear D gene. Trimming removed 4 bases from V and 7 bases from J, with 10 bases in between. CDR1 is MNHEY and CDR2 is SMNVEV in the germline V gene (reference sequence). The CDR3 covers 13 residues. The CDR3 loop reads CASSSEDSGELFF. The DNA of the CDR3 is TGTGCCAGCAGTTCAGAGGATAGCGGGGAGCTGTTTTTT.

The chain has TRBV6-4 and TRBJ2-2; 9 nucleotides match TRBD1. Germline CDR1 is MRHNA and CDR2 is SNTAGT. The CDR3 is made up of 16 amino acids. V gave up 5 bases and J gave up 6 bases; unmatched junction bases: 10. CDR3 in amino acids: CASSPGQGSSAGELFF. The CDR3 nucleotides are TGTGCCAGCAGTCCAGGACAGGGGAGTTCCGCCGGGGAGCTGTTTTTT.

The rearrangement joins TRBV5-1 to TRBJ2-1, with 8 bases fitting TRBD2. CDR3 length: 15 amino acids. V was clipped by 4 bases and J by 0 bases; unmatched bases: 3. Germline V gene lookup returns CDR1 SGHRS and CDR2 YFSETQ. The CDR3 reads CASSATSGSYNEQFF. CDR3 DNA sequence: TGCGCCAGCAGCGCTACTAGCGGCTCCTACAATGAGCAGTTCTTC.

This clone was picked up one time. V gene TRBV5-4 combines with J gene TRBJ2-5; 9 bases fit TRBD2. This CDR3 contains 16 residues. The V segment lost 8 bases and the J segment 4 bases; nucleotides outside the gene matches: 15. CDR1 and CDR2 from the germline V gene are SGHNT and YYREEE (reference sequence). The CDR3 region has the DNA TGTGCCAGTACGAGCGGGGGGCTTACCCGGGGAGAGACCCAGTACTTC. It is translated as CASTSGGLTRGETQYF.

About this clone itself: Other DNA variants within this sample encode the same CDR3. The chain couples TRBV23-1 to TRBJ1-5, with D possibly TRBD1 on 5 matching bases. TRBV23-1 is an ORF; its function is uncertain. The ends were cut back, 10 bases at V and 7 bases at J, with 14 bases in the middle. This CDR3 region has 12 residues. The CDR3 region has the DNA TGCGCCACTTCAGGGCGTGGGCAGCCCCAGCATTTT. Protein product: CATSGRGQPQHF.

V usage is TRBV28 and J usage is TRBJ1-5, with a possible D match to TRBD1 (6 bases). The CDR3 loop spans 14 amino acids. Germline CDR1 and CDR2: MDHEN and SYDVKM. The V and J ends lost 5 bases and 6 bases respectively, with 14 bases between them. CDR3 protein: CASSLGDILQPQHF. The CDR3 bases are TGTGCCAGCAGTCTTGGGGACATCCTTCAGCCCCAGCATTTT.

A note on this clone: A read error may produce the germline difference seen at one junction end. The genes are TRBV25-1 and TRBJ1-2; D might be TRBD1 (6 bases). This CDR3 region has 14 residues. Germline assignment: CDR1 MGHDK and CDR2 SYGVNS. The CDR3 loop reads CASGPRTANYGYAF. In DNA form, the CDR3 reads TGTGCCAGCGGGCCCCGGACAGCGAACTATGGCTACGCCTTC.

The V and J genes are TRBV25-1 and TRBJ2-3; D possibly corresponds to TRBD2 (6 bases). Germline CDR1 MGHDK, CDR2 SYGVNS. The V end was cut by 5 bases, the J end by 2 bases, with 14 bases between. The CDR3 contains 15 residues. This CDR3 is CASSLGRGVTDTQYF. In nucleotides, the CDR3 is TGTGCCAGCAGTCTTGGGCGGGGAGTCACAGATACGCAGTATTTT.

V usage is TRBV10-1 and J usage is TRBJ1-4; 7 positions agree with TRBD1. CDR1 and CDR2 from the germline V gene are WNHNN and SYGVQD (reference sequence). Trimming took 6 bases from V and 1 from J; bases not matched to a gene: 8. The CDR3 sequence is 16 residues long. This CDR3 reads CASSRGQKITNEKLFF. The CDR3 coding sequence is TGCGCCAGCAGCAGGGGACAGAAAATAACTAATGAAAAACTGTTTTTT.

This clone has only a few counts. The chain has TRBV12-2 and TRBJ1-1; TRBD1 is the table's D call, not checked against the DNA. TRBV12-2 is noted as a pseudogene. The CDR3 is 14 amino acids. CDR3 loop: CASRSTDMNTEAFF. The CDR3 coding sequence is TGTGCAAGTCGCTCGACAGATATGAACACTGAAGCTTTCTTT.

This CDR3 is CASSFLRAGVHEQYF. The CDR3 DNA follows: TGTGCCAGCAGTTTCCTGAGAGCGGGAGTCCACGAGCAGTACTTC. The genes are TRBV27 and TRBJ2-7, with 8 bases identical to TRBD2. V was pared by 3 bases and J by 5 bases, with 9 bases of the junction left unmatched. CDR3 size: 15 residues. Per germline, CDR1 MNHEY and CDR2 SMNVEV (reference sequence).

The chain is built from TRBV9 and TRBJ1-1; D is unclear. Trimming removed 0 bases at V and 3 bases at J, with 6 bases between. Germline values: CDR1 SGDLS, CDR2 YYNGEE. The CDR3 loop spans 13 amino acids. CDR3 sequence (DNA): TGTGCCAGCAGCGTAGCTACCTACACTGAAGCTTTCTTT. Its translation is CASSVATYTEAFF.